This TCR beta chain emerged from a study of OX40 agonist ivuxolimab in advanced cancers. Some background on the complete study: Ivuxolimab, which targeted the costimulatory receptor OX40 (CD134), was an agonistic, fully human IgG2 monoclonal antibody. Intravenous ivuxolimab was administered to patients every 2 weeks at six dose levels: 0.01, 0.1, 0.3, 1.5, 3 and 10 mg/kg. Of the approximately 50 patients in dose escalation, some 20 had hepatocellular carcinoma, around 15 had melanoma, 9 had renal cell carcinoma and 9 had head and neck cancer. The dose-escalation cohort was about 86% male with a mean age of approximately 60 years, ranging from roughly 20 to 80. Prior anti-PD-1, anti-PD-L1 or anti-CTLA-4 therapy was permitted, and checkpoint inhibitors had been received by under 50% of dose-escalation patients. Partial responses occurred in three dose-escalation patients, of whom one had hepatocellular carcinoma and two had cutaneous melanoma. Peripheral TCRbeta sequencing was intended to test whether TCR sequence diversity was altered and clonal T-cell expansion was caused by ivuxolimab. The paper describes the monotherapy dose-escalation part (N = 52 patients) of the phase I trial of ivuxolimab. What the authors observed across the whole study: Low levels of normalized T-cell clonal expansion were also seen in some patients who did not respond. On average, CD8+ T cells showed more expanded clones than CD4+ T cells after ivuxolimab. At doses of 0.1 to 3.0 mg/kg, clonal expansion of both CD4+ and CD8+ blood T cells was observed from baseline to week 6. In the 0.1-3.0 mg/kg groups, partial responders were among the patients with the lowest normalized peripheral clonal expansion, particularly in CD8+ T cells. Antigen specificity was not determined for the clonally expanded peripheral T cells.

The trial excluded patients who had a history of autoimmune disease or who were on systemic immunosuppression. In every dose cohort, peripheral blood was drawn for TCR sequencing at baseline, cycle 4 day 1, and cycle 7 day 1. Samples were obtained from an open-label, multicenter, first-in-human phase I dose-escalation trial of ivuxolimab. Adults with locally advanced or metastatic head and neck squamous cell, hepatocellular, melanoma or renal cell carcinoma were enrolled in the trial. Before TCR sequencing, CD4+ T cells and CD8+ T cells were sorted from peripheral blood as separate populations. Turning to this clone: The antigen this receptor binds is unknown. Base qualities are missing; no much larger clone stands one base away.

Genomic DNA was extracted from sorted cells for sequencing of the TCRbeta CDR3 region. The immunoSEQ Assay was used for sequencing of TCRbeta CDR3 regions. The source is immuneACCESS, and TCRdb retained only in-frame sequences with V and J called. Part of the clones is not carried over; for the studies checked, unresolved V genes explain less than half of this, and the remainder is unexplained. Within this sample are about 69,000 clones, with 85% to 90% of them counted one time only. The biggest ten clones account for 6.5% of the sample. The sample in question was CD4+ or CD8+ T cells sorted from blood, obtained in a trial of the OX40 agonist ivuxolimab. The receptor comes from an adult with an advanced solid tumor such as melanoma, head and neck, liver or kidney cancer.

The nucleotide sequence is TGTGCCAGCAGCGACTTGGGAGCTAACGAGCAGTACTTC. It translates to CASSDLGANEQYF. The chain uses TRBV2 and TRBJ2-7; possibly the D gene is TRBD2, per 5 matching bases. Including the terminal cysteine and phenylalanine, the CDR3 comprises 13 residues. Of the read, only the CDR3 DNA is kept; its 39 bases are in frame from base 1. Cut back by 6 bases and 5 bases, the V and J ends lie 14 bases apart. CDR1 is given as SNHLY and CDR2 as FYNNEI, both from the germline V gene.